This T cell receptor beta chain was sequenced for a study of blood T cell repertoires in COVID-19. In the study overall: The United States, Italy and Spain supplied acute and convalescent COVID-19 samples.

The CDR3 is 16 amino acids. V was clipped by 3 bases and J by 4 bases; unmatched bases: 6. Per the germline V gene, CDR1 is MNHEY and CDR2 is SMNVEV (reference sequence). Here immunoSEQ multiplex PCR was the method, and the copy in TCRdb shows in-frame clones only, minus some. Of 150,000 or so clones in the sample, almost 85% are singletons; the top ten hold roughly 15%. The source is a human donor with acute or convalescent COVID-19. The donor label of this sample is uncertain. The J gene is TRBJ2-1, the V gene TRBV27; TRBD2 aligns across 10 bases. The sequenced sample was peripheral blood. CDR3 amino acids: CASSLGASGGYNEQFF. CDR3 in DNA: TGTGCCAGCAGTTTGGGCGCTAGCGGGGGATACAATGAGCAGTTCTTC.